This T cell receptor (beta chain) was captured by sequencing in a study of blood T cell repertoires in COVID-19. Study information: Samples representing acute and convalescent COVID-19 were sourced from the United States, Italy and Spain. PBMCs, B-cell-depleted T cells, or T cells provided the cDNA or gDNA that made up the material.

Followed over time, Seattle patients had been enrolled while infection was active. Per the germline V gene, CDR1 is SGHTS and CDR2 is YDEGEE. CDR3 length: 17 residues. Losses at the gene ends were 4 bases for V and 4 bases for J; bases not matched to a gene: 10. Original processing notes: Reference gene primer amplification gave nucleated cell count estimates. TCRdb keeps only in-frame clones here, not all; method: immunoSEQ multiplex PCR. V and J calls and clone size follow that table, whereas D and trimming were derived from the DNA. The sample yields roughly 48,000 clones, over 85% seen once. Sequenced sample: peripheral blood. The receptor was isolated from a man in his 60s with COVID-19, enrolled during active disease. The chain joins TRBV5-8 to TRBJ2-1; 11 bases match TRBD2. The CDR3 nucleotides read TGTGCCAGCAGCCCGCACCTTCTAGCGGGGGGTTACAATGAGCAGTTCTTC. Amino acid sequence: CASSPHLLAGGYNEQFF.